Listed below are T cell receptor beta chains from one sample, sequenced in a study of tumour-infiltrating T cells in Burkitt lymphoma. This table comes from immunoSEQ multiplex PCR, and its TCRdb copy is limited to in-frame clones, with some not included. The sample consists of 6,600 or so clones, about 85% of them appearing once. The source material was tumor tissue. Receptors were obtained from a human donor with Burkitt lymphoma. The CDR3 runs from the conserved cysteine through the conserved F or W. Each record gives: CDR3 DNA, CDR3 protein, clone size, J gene, D gene, V gene. A D gene is named only where the DNA matches it firmly. Size is stated for part of the rows, as once, few or many counts, or as a class when the clone is expanded.

CDR3 DNA: TGTGCCAGCAGCCGAACACTCCGGGACAGGGAGGGTTACGAGCAGTACTTC; CDR3 protein: CASSRTLRDREGYEQYF; clone size: -; J gene: TRBJ2-7; D gene: TRBD1; V gene: TRBV11-2
CDR3 DNA: TGCGCCAGCAGCCTGCAAGAGACCCAGTACTTC; CDR3 protein: CASSLQETQYF; clone size: -; J gene: TRBJ2-5; D gene: -; V gene: TRBV5-1
CDR3 DNA: TGTGCCAGCAGGGGTCTCGGGACAGGGGTCCCGGGGCAGCCCCAGCATTTT; CDR3 protein: CASRGLGTGVPGQPQHF; clone size: large; J gene: TRBJ1-5; D gene: TRBD1; V gene: TRBV7-3
CDR3 DNA: TGTGCCAGCAGTTATGGAGGAAAAGAGACCCAGTACTTC; CDR3 protein: CASSYGGKETQYF; clone size: -; J gene: TRBJ2-5; D gene: -; V gene: TRBV6-5
CDR3 DNA: TGTGCCGTGGATAGGGCTAGCAATCAGCCCCAGCATTTT; CDR3 protein: CAVDRASNQPQHF; clone size: -; J gene: TRBJ1-5; D gene: -; V gene: TRBV6-1
CDR3 DNA: TGCAGCGCACGAATAAATTTATTGGGAGGCACTGGAAACATCATATATTTT; CDR3 protein: CSARINLLGGTGNIIYF; clone size: -; J gene: TRBJ1-3; D gene: -; V gene: TRBV29-1
CDR3 DNA: TGTGCCAGCAGCTTAACGCCACCTCCTGCTGGCTACACCTTC; CDR3 protein: CASSLTPPPAGYTF; clone size: once; J gene: TRBJ1-2; D gene: -; V gene: TRBV7-2
CDR3 DNA: TGTGCCAGCAGCGCGTACCAGGGGGTGCAGAGCTCTGGAAACACCATATATTTT; CDR3 protein: CASSAYQGVQSSGNTIYF; clone size: -; J gene: TRBJ1-3; D gene: TRBD1; V gene: TRBV9
CDR3 DNA: TGTGCCAGCAGCCTGGGACAGAACAATGAGCAGTTCTTC; CDR3 protein: CASSLGQNNEQFF; clone size: -; J gene: TRBJ2-1; D gene: TRBD1; V gene: TRBV11-2
CDR3 DNA: TGTGCCAGCAGCACGTGGGGCGGGTACTACAATGAGCAGTTCTTC; CDR3 protein: CASSTWGGYYNEQFF; clone size: few; J gene: TRBJ2-1; D gene: -; V gene: TRBV7-3
CDR3 DNA: TGTGCCAGCAGCTTGGTCCGCCGAATGGGGGCAACTAATGAAAAACTGTTTTTT; CDR3 protein: CASSLVRRMGATNEKLFF; clone size: -; J gene: TRBJ1-4; D gene: -; V gene: TRBV5-6
CDR3 DNA: TGTGCCAGCAGCCAAGAAAGGGGGGATCCCACAGATACGCAGTATTTT; CDR3 protein: CASSQERGDPTDTQYF; clone size: -; J gene: TRBJ2-3; D gene: -; V gene: TRBV14
CDR3 DNA: TGCGCCAGCAGCTTGGGGACAGGGTCCTATCAGCCCCAGCATTTT; CDR3 protein: CASSLGTGSYQPQHF; clone size: -; J gene: TRBJ1-5; D gene: TRBD1; V gene: TRBV5-1
CDR3 DNA: TGTGCCAGCAGCTTCGACAGGGGCGAGTACAATGAGCAGTTCTTC; CDR3 protein: CASSFDRGEYNEQFF; clone size: once; J gene: TRBJ2-1; D gene: TRBD1; V gene: TRBV28
CDR3 DNA: TGTGCCAGCAGCCCTCAGACAGGGGGCCCCACTGAAGCTTTCTTT; CDR3 protein: CASSPQTGGPTEAFF; clone size: -; J gene: TRBJ1-1; D gene: TRBD1; V gene: TRBV7-9
CDR3 DNA: TGCAGTGCTCCGGGCCTCTACACCTTC; CDR3 protein: CSAPGLYTF; clone size: -; J gene: TRBJ1-2; D gene: -; V gene: TRBV20-1
CDR3 DNA: TGTGCCAGCAGCTTGGATGGCAATCAGCCCCAGCATTTT; CDR3 protein: CASSLDGNQPQHF; clone size: once; J gene: TRBJ1-5; D gene: -; V gene: TRBV5-5
CDR3 DNA: TGTGCCAGCAGCCAGATAGCGGGGGGGCAAGAGACCCAGTACTTC; CDR3 protein: CASSQIAGGQETQYF; clone size: -; J gene: TRBJ2-5; D gene: TRBD2; V gene: TRBV9
CDR3 DNA: TGTGCCAGCAGGGCTTTCAGGTTAGGGGTCTATGGCTACATCTTC; CDR3 protein: CASRAFRLGVYGYIF; clone size: -; J gene: TRBJ1-2; D gene: -; V gene: TRBV28
CDR3 DNA: TGTGCCAGCAGACACGGGGAGGCCATCCTTCTCACCGGGGAGCTGTTTTTT; CDR3 protein: CASRHGEAILLTGELFF; clone size: -; J gene: TRBJ2-2; D gene: -; V gene: TRBV7-9
CDR3 DNA: TGTGCCAGTAGTGGCAGGGTGGAAGAGACCCAGTACTTC; CDR3 protein: CASSGRVEETQYF; clone size: -; J gene: TRBJ2-5; D gene: -; V gene: TRBV19